Listed here are 26 T cell receptor beta chains from one sample, sequenced in a study of human T cells and chemical hapten exposure. Time point described: patch test 1, 2 weeks after DPC sensitization. This sample's treatment: therapeutic diphenylcyclopropenone sensitization with weekly scalp DPC. TCRdb processed the RACE reads anew with MiXCR; each CDR3 protein has one entry. The sample contains about 49,000 distinct CDR3 sequences, 9% to 9.5% of which appear only once. The sequencing used whole blood, collected in connection with sensitization to the hapten diphenylcyclopropenone (DPC). These receptor sequences come from a woman between 50 and 59 years old with alopecia areata. Some clones in this sample may be carry-over from other donors' samples.

This clonotype was observed many times. The genes are TRBV11-2 and TRBJ1-1, with TRBD1 as a possible D gene (5 bases). The CDR3 is 21 residues long. Germline CDR1 SGHAT, CDR2 FQNNGV. V shed 3 bases and J shed 0 bases, with 29 bases lying between them. The CDR3 here is CASSFTKRGGLRRIMNTEAFF. The CDR3 DNA follows: TGTGCCAGCAGCTTCACCAAGCGGGGGGGACTACGAAGGATCATGAACACTGAAGCTTTCTTT.

This CDR3 is CASSLVLSSYEQYF. In DNA form, the CDR3 reads TGTGCCAGCAGCTTAGTTCTCTCCAGCTACGAGCAGTACTTC. The chain uses TRBV11-2 and TRBJ2-7; D is unclear. CDR1 is SGHAT, CDR2 FQNNGV, per germline. With 1 base removed from V and 3 bases from J, the gap between germline ends came to 10 bases. The CDR3 is 14 residues long.

V is TRBV20-1 and J is TRBJ1-1, with D uncertain. The germline V and J ends were trimmed by 2 bases and 0 bases, with 13 bases remaining between them. CDR3 size: 15 residues. Germline CDR1 reads DFQATT; CDR2 reads SNEGSKA (reference sequence). In DNA form, the CDR3 reads TGCAGTGCTAGAAGTAGTCCAGGAATGAACACTGAAGCTTTCTTT. This gives the protein CSARSSPGMNTEAFF.

In this sample, this clonotype turned up many times. The V gene is TRBV20-1, the J gene TRBJ2-7; TRBD2 might be the D (6 bases). V was pared by 5 bases and J by 5 bases, with 19 bases between. Germline values: CDR1 DFQATT, CDR2 SNEGSKA (reference sequence). The CDR3 has 14 amino acids. The CDR3 sequence: CSAYDRRGSHEQYF. The CDR3 DNA reads as TGCAGTGCTTATGACCGCCGGGGGAGTCACGAGCAGTACTTC.

J is TRBJ2-5 and V is TRBV20-1; 7 nucleotides line up with TRBD2. The CDR3 runs to 14 residues. Germline V lookup: CDR1 DFQATT, CDR2 SNEGSKA (reference sequence). With 7 bases clipped from V and 3 bases from J, the junction kept 11 bases outside the gene matches. The CDR3 DNA reads TGCAGTGGACTTTCCAGCGGGGATAAAGAGACCCAGTACTTC. Translating gives CSGLSSGDKETQYF.

About this clonotype: As the CDR3 is not closed by the conserved phenylalanine or tryptophan, this likely results from a read error. No DNA is shown, since the ends of the CDR3 on it are uncertain; the CDR3 is the one TCRdb lists. The rearrangement links TRBV27 to TRBJ2-7; TRBD2 reflects the table's D call only, with no check against the DNA. The germline V gene encodes CDR1 MNHEY and CDR2 SMNVEV (reference sequence). The CDR3 is made up of 11 amino acids, end residues included. The CDR3 reads CASTGGTFGVS.

In its sample, this clonotype was seen many times. The chain couples TRBV7-2 to TRBJ2-7; TRBD2 agrees at 10 bases. This CDR3 has 15 residues. J was trimmed by 7 bases and V by 4 bases; bases with no gene match: 10. Germline CDR1 and CDR2: SGHTA and FQGNSA. CDR3 region: CASSSSGTSVSEQYF. CDR3 nucleotides: TGTGCCAGCAGCTCCAGCGGGACTAGCGTGAGTGAGCAGTACTTC. Variable domain in full (rest from reference TRBV7-2 and TRBJ2-7): GAGVSQSPSNKVTEKGKDVELRCDPISGHTALYWYRQSLGQGLEFLIYFQGNSAPDKSGLPSDRFSAERTGGSVSTLTIQRTQQEDSAVYLCASSSSGTSVSEQYFGPGTRLTVT.

This clonotype was detected only a few times. The rearrangement joins TRBV6-6 to TRBJ1-5; D is unclear. Germline values: CDR1 MNHNY, CDR2 SVGAGI (reference sequence). The CDR3 spans 16 residues. V was cut by 4 bases and J by 0 bases, with 13 bases left in between. CDR3 sequence: CASSWGGPYSNQPQHF. For the CDR3, the DNA is TGTGCCAGCAGTTGGGGAGGGCCTTATAGCAATCAGCCCCAGCATTTT.

In its sample, this clonotype was seen many times. Germline and junction disagree at one end, which may indicate a read error. The J gene is TRBJ2-3, the V gene TRBV20-1, with 9 bases matching TRBD2. This CDR3 region has 11 residues. The germline CDR1 and CDR2 sequences are DFQATT and SNEGSKA (reference sequence). The CDR3 reads CSANLAGVGFF. In DNA form, the CDR3 reads TGCAGTGCAAACTTAGCGGGAGTGGGGTTTTTT.

This clonotype was seen a handful of times. This sequence joins TRBV11-2 and TRBJ2-4, with 7 positions matching TRBD2. CDR1 is SGHAT and CDR2 is FQNNGV in the germline V gene. The junction had 10 bases not matched to a gene; V was cut back by 7 bases and J by 1 base. CDR3 size: 16 residues. CDR3 in amino acids: CASTKTGGTAKNIQYF. The CDR3 DNA follows: TGTGCCAGCACTAAAACGGGGGGAACGGCCAAAAACATTCAGTACTTC.

This clonotype came up many times. This chain connects TRBV12-3 or TRBV12-4 to TRBJ2-3; the D gene could be TRBD1 or TRBD2 (5 bases each). V was shortened by 2 bases and J by 2 bases, with 23 bases between the two germline ends. This CDR3 comprises 19 residues. CDR3 sequence (DNA): TGTGCCAGCAGTTTACGGGGCAGGCTTCTGGGTGAGGACACAGATACGCAGTATTTT. It translates to CASSLRGRLLGEDTDTQYF.

The table lists this clonotype with many counts. V gene TRBV6-4 combines with J gene TRBJ2-1; D is possibly TRBD1 (5 bases). The germline V gene encodes CDR1 MRHNA and CDR2 SNTAGT. V dropped 6 bases and J dropped 0 bases, with 12 bases sitting between them. CDR3 length: 15 amino acids. CDR3 sequence: CASSPGQISYNEQFF. The DNA of the CDR3 is TGTGCCAGCAGCCCAGGACAAATCTCCTACAATGAGCAGTTCTTC.

This clonotype was seen at least ten times. The V gene is TRBV6-2 or TRBV6-3, the J gene TRBJ1-2, with 8 bases that match TRBD1. Trimming at V came to 5 bases and at J to 6 bases, leaving 14 bases not matched to a gene. This CDR3 has 16 amino acids. The V gene's germline CDR1 is MNHEY and CDR2 SVGEGT. CDR3 residues: CASSRATGDPSHGYTF. For the CDR3, the DNA is TGTGCCAGCAGTAGGGCGACAGGGGACCCTTCGCATGGCTACACCTTC.

This clonotype was detected only a few times. The chain joins TRBV29-1 to TRBJ2-5; D not certain. The CDR3 consists of 12 residues. Trimming pared 6 bases from V and 3 bases from J, leaving 11 bases between. The V gene's germline CDR1 is SQVTM and CDR2 ANQGSEA. The CDR3 sequence is CSVVTSEETQYF. The CDR3 nucleotides read TGCAGCGTCGTCACCTCCGAAGAGACCCAGTACTTC.

This clonotype was counted at least ten times. V and J are TRBV6-5 and TRBJ2-4, with TRBD1 matching 8 bases. This CDR3 is built from 14 residues. Germline V gene lookup returns CDR1 MNHEY and CDR2 SVGAGI. The trim removed 6 bases at V and 6 bases at J, leaving 7 bases unmatched. This CDR3 is CASSQDRVGNIQYF. In DNA, the CDR3 is TGTGCCAGCAGCCAGGACAGGGTCGGAAACATTCAGTACTTC.

In this sample, this clonotype turned up many times. The chain couples TRBV7-9 to TRBJ1-2, with D uncertain. This CDR3 region has 12 residues. Germline V lookup: CDR1 SEHNR, CDR2 FQNEAQ (reference sequence). The V end was cut by 5 bases, the J end by 4 bases, with 8 bases between. CDR3 residues: CASSPEGYGYTF. The DNA for the CDR3 is TGTGCCAGCAGCCCAGAAGGCTATGGCTACACCTTC.

This clonotype was found many times. This chain connects TRBV7-2 to TRBJ1-5, with D possibly being TRBD1 (6 bases). With 1 base removed from V and 0 bases from J, the gap between germline ends came to 13 bases. CDR3 length equals 17 residues. Germline V gene lookup returns CDR1 SGHTA and CDR2 FQGNSA. The CDR3 loop is CASSLGTDFYSNQPQHF. The CDR3 DNA is TGTGCCAGCAGCTTAGGGACAGACTTTTATAGCAATCAGCCCCAGCATTTT.

The chain links TRBV9 to TRBJ2-3; D is possibly TRBD2 (6 bases). Trimming stripped 0 bases from V and 0 bases from J, with 11 bases between. The CDR3 is 16 amino acids. In germline, CDR1 is SGDLS, CDR2 YYNGEE. The CDR3 loop is CASSVDGGTSTDTQYF. For the CDR3, the DNA is TGTGCCAGCAGCGTAGATGGGGGGACTAGCACAGATACGCAGTATTTT.

This clonotype is medium-sized within its sample. The chain couples TRBV11-3 to TRBJ2-3; no clear D gene. The CDR3 consists of 15 residues. Between the trimmed V and J ends, which lost 0 bases and 4 bases, there was a span of 11 bases. Per the germline V gene, CDR1 is SGHNT and CDR2 is YENEEA. The CDR3 reads CASSLDSYGSDTQYF. The CDR3 nucleotides are TGTGCCAGCAGCTTAGATTCGTACGGTTCAGATACGCAGTATTTT.

This clonotype was detected many times. This chain uses TRBV9 with TRBJ2-1, with D perhaps matching TRBD1 (6 bases). The germline CDR1 and CDR2 sequences are SGDLS and YYNGEE. The V end lost 0 bases, the J end lost 4 bases, and 11 bases lay between the germline ends. This CDR3 spans 15 amino acids. The CDR3 DNA sequence: TGTGCCAGCAGCGTAGGAGCAGGGGAGTACAATGAGCAGTTCTTC. Its translation: CASSVGAGEYNEQFF.

There are a few counts of this clonotype. This chain connects TRBV11-2 to TRBJ2-7; 12 positions match TRBD2. The CDR3 is 14 amino acids. Germline V gene sequence: CDR1 SGHAT, CDR2 FQNNGV. The ends lost 4 bases at V and 6 bases at J; junction bases unmatched: 4. The DNA of the CDR3 is TGTGCCAGCAGCTCGCTAGCGGGAGGGTTCGAGCAGTACTTC. This codes for CASSSLAGGFEQYF.

This clonotype was counted many times. This chain links TRBV23-1 with TRBJ2-5; 9 positions agree with TRBD1. TRBV23-1 is recorded as an ORF, its role being uncertain. V lost 2 bases and J lost 1; bases outside the gene matches: 17. The CDR3 runs to 20 residues. The CDR3 loop reads CASSQTLPACGQGPQETQYF. CDR3 DNA: TGCGCCAGCAGTCAAACCCTTCCCGCCTGCGGACAGGGGCCCCAAGAGACCCAGTACTTC.

In its sample, this clonotype was seen many times. V usage is TRBV5-1 and J usage is TRBJ1-6; 7 nucleotides align to TRBD1. This CDR3 spans 15 amino acids. V lost 4 bases to trimming and J lost 9 bases; unmatched junction nucleotides: 10. Germline values: CDR1 SGHRS, CDR2 YFSETQ. CDR3 in amino acids: CASSRSQGPGSPLHF. CDR3 DNA: TGCGCCAGCAGCAGGTCACAGGGGCCGGGTTCACCCCTCCACTTT.

This clonotype was recorded many times. The chain has TRBV20-1 and TRBJ1-6, with D possibly TRBD1 on 6 matching bases. The CDR3 is 14 amino acids. Per germline, CDR1 DFQATT and CDR2 SNEGSKA (reference sequence). The V and J ends lost 4 bases and 6 bases respectively, with 13 bases between them. In nucleotides, the CDR3 is TGCAGTGCTACAGACAGGTCCGCTAATTCACCCCTCCACTTT. It codes for CSATDRSANSPLHF.

In the case of this clonotype: This clone may be a read error of a much larger clone one base away. The chain recombines TRBV28 with TRBJ1-5; 8 nucleotides align to TRBD1. CDR1 is MDHEN, CDR2 SYDVKM, per germline. The CDR3 runs 12 residues. Here the CDR3 DNA reads TGTACCAGCAGGACAGGGAACCAGCCCCAGCATTTT. Amino acids: CTSRTGNQPQHF.

CDR3 sequence reads: CASSLQRDTEAFF. As DNA, the CDR3 is TGTGCCAGCAGCTTGCAGAGAGACACTGAAGCTTTCTTT. The rearrangement links TRBV5-4 to TRBJ1-1; D remains ambiguous. The V end lost 1 base, the J end lost 3 bases, and 7 bases lay between the germline ends. CDR1 SGHNT and CDR2 YYREEE come from the germline V gene (reference sequence). The CDR3 has 13 residues. Full variable domain (missing parts from reference TRBV5-4 and TRBJ1-1): ETGVTQSPTHLIKTRGQQVTLRCSSQSGHNTVSWYQQALGQGPQFIFQYYREEENGRGNFPPRFSGLQFPNYSSELNVNALELDDSALYLCASSLQRDTEAFFGQGTRLTVV.